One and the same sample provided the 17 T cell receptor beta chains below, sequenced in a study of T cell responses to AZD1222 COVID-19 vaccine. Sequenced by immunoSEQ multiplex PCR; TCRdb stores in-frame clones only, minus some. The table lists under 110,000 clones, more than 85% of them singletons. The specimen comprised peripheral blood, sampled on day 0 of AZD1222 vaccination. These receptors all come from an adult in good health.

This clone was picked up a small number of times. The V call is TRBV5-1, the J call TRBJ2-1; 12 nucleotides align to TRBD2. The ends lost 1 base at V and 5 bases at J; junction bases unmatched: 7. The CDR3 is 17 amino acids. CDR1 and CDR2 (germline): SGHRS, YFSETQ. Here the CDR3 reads CASSLIGLAGTDNEQFF. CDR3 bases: TGCGCCAGCAGCTTGATAGGACTAGCGGGAACGGACAATGAGCAGTTCTTC.

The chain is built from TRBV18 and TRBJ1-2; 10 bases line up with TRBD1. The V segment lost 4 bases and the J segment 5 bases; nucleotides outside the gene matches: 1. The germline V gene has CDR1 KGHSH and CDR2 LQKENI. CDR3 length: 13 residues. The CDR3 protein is CASSQDRGYGYTF. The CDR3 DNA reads TGTGCCAGCTCACAGGACAGGGGGTATGGCTACACCTTC.

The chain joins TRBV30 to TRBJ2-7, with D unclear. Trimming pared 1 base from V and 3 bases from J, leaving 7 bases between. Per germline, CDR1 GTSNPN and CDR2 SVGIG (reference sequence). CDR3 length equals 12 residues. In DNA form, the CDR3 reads TGTGCCTGGAGTGCCTACCACTACGAGCAGTACTTC. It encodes CAWSAYHYEQYF.

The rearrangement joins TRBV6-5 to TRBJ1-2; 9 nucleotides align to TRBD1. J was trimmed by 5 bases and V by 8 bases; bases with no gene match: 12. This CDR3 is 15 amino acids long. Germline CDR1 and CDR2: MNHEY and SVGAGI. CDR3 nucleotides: TGTGCCAGCCATAAGGGCCGGGACAGGGTTTATGGCTACACCTTC. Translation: CASHKGRDRVYGYTF.

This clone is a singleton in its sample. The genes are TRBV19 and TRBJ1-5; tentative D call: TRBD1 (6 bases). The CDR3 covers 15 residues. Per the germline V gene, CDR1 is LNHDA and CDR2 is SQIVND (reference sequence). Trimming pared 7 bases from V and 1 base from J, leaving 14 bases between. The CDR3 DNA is TGTGCCAGTACACAGGGATACGGAAGCAATCAGCCCCAGCATTTT. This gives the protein CASTQGYGSNQPQHF.

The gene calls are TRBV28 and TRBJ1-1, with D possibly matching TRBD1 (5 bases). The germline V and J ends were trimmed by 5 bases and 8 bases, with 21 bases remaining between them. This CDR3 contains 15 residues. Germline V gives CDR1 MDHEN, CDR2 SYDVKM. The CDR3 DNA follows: TGTGCCAGCAGTCCCCATAGGGACCCTACAGCCGAAGCTTTCTTT. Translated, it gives CASSPHRDPTAEAFF.

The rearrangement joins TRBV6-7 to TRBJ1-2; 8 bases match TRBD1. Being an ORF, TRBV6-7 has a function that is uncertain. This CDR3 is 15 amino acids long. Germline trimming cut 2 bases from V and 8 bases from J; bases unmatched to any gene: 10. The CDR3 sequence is CASSYMQGQGGGYTF. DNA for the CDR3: TGTGCCAGCAGTTACATGCAAGGACAGGGAGGCGGCTACACCTTC.

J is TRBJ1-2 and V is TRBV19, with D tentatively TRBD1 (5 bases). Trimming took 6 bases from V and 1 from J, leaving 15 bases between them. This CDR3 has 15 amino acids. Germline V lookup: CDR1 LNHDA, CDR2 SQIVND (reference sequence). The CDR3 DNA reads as TGTGCCAGTAGGAACCGGGACCGGAGTAACTATGGCTACACCTTC. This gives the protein CASRNRDRSNYGYTF. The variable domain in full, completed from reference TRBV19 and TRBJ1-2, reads DGGITQSPKYLFRKEGQNVTLSCEQNLNHDAMYWYRQDPGQGLRLIYYSQIVNDFQKGDIAEGYSVSREKKESFPLTVTSAQKNPTAFYLCASRNRDRSNYGYTFGSGTRLTVV.

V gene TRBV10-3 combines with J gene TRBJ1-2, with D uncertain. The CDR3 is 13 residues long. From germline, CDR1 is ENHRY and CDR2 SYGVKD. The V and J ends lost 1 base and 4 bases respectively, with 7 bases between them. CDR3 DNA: TGTGCCATCAGTGAGTTTGAAGGCTATGGCTACACCTTC. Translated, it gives CAISEFEGYGYTF.

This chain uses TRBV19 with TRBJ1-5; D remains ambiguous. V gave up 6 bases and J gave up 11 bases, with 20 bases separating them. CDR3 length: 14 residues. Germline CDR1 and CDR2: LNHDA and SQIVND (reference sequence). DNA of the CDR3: TGTGCCAGTAGCCCGGACGGCTATTTCCGAGCCCAGCATTTT. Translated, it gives CASSPDGYFRAQHF.

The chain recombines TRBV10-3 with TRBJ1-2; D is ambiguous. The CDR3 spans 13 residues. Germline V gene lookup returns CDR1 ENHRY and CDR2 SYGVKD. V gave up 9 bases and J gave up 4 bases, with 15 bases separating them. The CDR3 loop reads CAMAAGETYGYTF. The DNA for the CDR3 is TGTGCCATGGCGGCGGGTGAGACCTATGGCTACACCTTC.

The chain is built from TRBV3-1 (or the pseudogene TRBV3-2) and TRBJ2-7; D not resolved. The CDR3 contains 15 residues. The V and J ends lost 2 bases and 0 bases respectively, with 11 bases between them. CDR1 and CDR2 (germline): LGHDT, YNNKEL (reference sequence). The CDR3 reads CASSQSLSVSYEQYF. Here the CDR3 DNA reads TGTGCCAGCAGCCAAAGCCTCAGCGTCTCCTACGAGCAGTACTTC.

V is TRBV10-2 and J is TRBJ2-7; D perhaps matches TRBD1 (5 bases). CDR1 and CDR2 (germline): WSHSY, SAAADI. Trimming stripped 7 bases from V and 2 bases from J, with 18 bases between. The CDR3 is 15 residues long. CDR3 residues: CASIPVAADTYEQYF. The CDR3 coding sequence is TGCGCCAGCATCCCCGTCGCGGCGGACACCTACGAGCAGTACTTC.

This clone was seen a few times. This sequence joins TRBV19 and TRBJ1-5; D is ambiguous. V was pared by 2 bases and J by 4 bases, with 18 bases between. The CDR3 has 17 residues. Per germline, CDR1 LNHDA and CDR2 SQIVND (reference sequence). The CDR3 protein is CASSIPSWAEGNQPQHF. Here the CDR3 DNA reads TGTGCCAGTAGTATACCCTCTTGGGCGGAGGGTAATCAGCCCCAGCATTTT.

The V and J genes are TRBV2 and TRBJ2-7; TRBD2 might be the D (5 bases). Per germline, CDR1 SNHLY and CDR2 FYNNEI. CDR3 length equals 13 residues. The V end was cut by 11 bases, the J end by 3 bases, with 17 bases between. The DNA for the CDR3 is TGTGCCCTAAGTTCGGGTACTAGCTACGAGCAGTACTTC. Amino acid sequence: CALSSGTSYEQYF. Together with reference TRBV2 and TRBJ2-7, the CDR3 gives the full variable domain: EPEVTQTPSHQVTQMGQEVILRCVPISNHLYFYWYRQILGQKVEFLVSFYNNEISEKSEIFDDQFSVERPDGSNFTLKIRSTKLEDSAMYFCALSSGTSYEQYFGPGTRLTVT.

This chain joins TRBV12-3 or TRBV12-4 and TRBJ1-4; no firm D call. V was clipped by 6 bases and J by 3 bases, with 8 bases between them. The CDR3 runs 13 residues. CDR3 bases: TGTGCCAGCAGCTCAGCAGCTAATGAAAAACTGTTTTTT. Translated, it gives CASSSAANEKLFF.

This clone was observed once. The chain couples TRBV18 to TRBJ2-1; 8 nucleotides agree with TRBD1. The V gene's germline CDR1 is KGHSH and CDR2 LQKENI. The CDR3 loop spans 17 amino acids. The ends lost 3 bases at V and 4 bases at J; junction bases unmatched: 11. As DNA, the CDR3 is TGTGCCAGCTCACCGTCGACCGGGACAGGTTTTTACAATGAGCAGTTCTTC. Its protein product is CASSPSTGTGFYNEQFF.